This T cell receptor (beta chain) was profiled in a study of CXCR3-negative and CXCR3-positive naive CD8 T cells. Study-wide points: Naive cells with CXCR3 showed TRB CDR3s that were more hydrophobic than those in CXCR3-negative naive cells. Similar levels of surface CD5 were seen between naive subsets; TCR strength was inferred from TRB CDR3 properties.

Germline values: CDR1 MNHEY, CDR2 SVGAGI. The CDR3 consists of 17 residues. UMI-tagged TRB cDNA libraries were built via 5' RACE. Using the 5' RACE reads, TCRdb records one entry per CDR3 protein without DNA. This sample's clone table lists 120,000 or so distinct CDR3 sequences. CD45RO-CCR7+CD27+CD95- expression identified naive CD8+ T cells. Note on this clonotype: Antigen unknown.

This chain connects TRBV6-5 to TRBJ2-3; TCRdb's D call of TRBD2 is untestable without DNA. What was sequenced was naive CXCR3+ CD8+ T cells from blood. The subset denotes: CD45RO-CCR7+CD27+CD95- naive CD8+ T cells expressing CXCR3 (TNR3+). This clonotype was obtained from a human donor in good health. Some clones in this sample may be carry-over from other donors' samples. CDR3 protein: CASSRTSGGEAPDTQYF.